A single sample is the source of the 20 T cell receptor beta chains below, sequenced in a study of T cells after yellow fever vaccination. TCRdb processed the 5' RACE reads anew with MiXCR; each CDR3 protein has one entry. The table shows about 340,000 distinct CDR3 sequences, with around 13% occurring only once. The specimen comprised CD4+ T cells sorted from PBMCs, sampled 15 days after the yellow fever booster vaccination. These TCRs come from a man younger than 35 who received the YFV17D yellow fever vaccine.

The chain links TRBV5-1 to TRBJ2-6; D ambiguous. V dropped 4 bases and J dropped 0 bases, with 5 bases sitting between them. There are 14 residues in the CDR3. Per the germline V gene, CDR1 is SGHRS and CDR2 is YFSETQ. CDR3 DNA sequence: TGCGCCAGCAGCCAGGACTCTGGGGCCAACGTCCTGACTTTC. This sequence encodes CASSQDSGANVLTF.

The table lists this clonotype with a few counts. The V and J genes are TRBV5-5 and TRBJ2-6; perhaps D is TRBD1 or TRBD2 (5 bases each). This CDR3 comprises 16 residues. The ends were cut back, 2 bases at V and 3 bases at J, with 12 bases in the middle. Germline V gives CDR1 SGHKS, CDR2 YYEKEE (reference sequence). The CDR3 is CASSFLSGSGANVLTF. CDR3 nucleotide sequence: TGTGCCAGCAGCTTTCTTTCAGGGAGTGGGGCCAACGTCCTGACTTTC.

Only a few counts were recorded for this clonotype. The chain carries TRBV6-2 or TRBV6-3 and TRBJ2-1; weak D call: TRBD1 (5 bases). Trimming left V 6 bases short and J 4 bases short, with 10 bases between. The CDR3 covers 13 residues. Per the germline V gene, CDR1 is MNHEY and CDR2 is SVGEGT. The CDR3: CASSERQYNEQFF. DNA of the CDR3: TGTGCCAGCAGCGAACGACAGTACAATGAGCAGTTCTTC.

The table lists this clonotype with a few counts. The chain recombines TRBV15 with TRBJ1-4; D perhaps matches TRBD1 (5 bases). The germline CDR1 and CDR2 sequences are LNHNV and YYDKDF (reference sequence). CDR3 size: 13 residues. The V end was cut by 0 bases, the J end by 8 bases, with 7 bases between. The chain's CDR3 is CATSRDRGEKLFF. The CDR3 region has the DNA TGTGCCACCAGCAGAGATCGGGGCGAAAAACTGTTTTTT. Full variable domain (remainder filled in from reference TRBV15 and TRBJ1-4): DAMVIQNPRYQVTQFGKPVTLSCSQTLNHNVMYWYQQKSSQAPKLLFHYYDKDFNNEADTPDNFQSRRPNTSFCFLDIRSPGLGDTAMYLCATSRDRGEKLFFGSGTQLSVL.

This clonotype was counted many times. V is TRBV12-3 or TRBV12-4 and J is TRBJ1-1; 7 nucleotides line up with TRBD1. J was trimmed by 1 base and V by 5 bases; bases with no gene match: 4. The CDR3 contains 14 residues. CDR3 in amino acids: CASSQGVSNTEAFF. The CDR3 bases are TGTGCCAGCAGTCAGGGGGTGTCGAACACTGAAGCTTTCTTT.

This clonotype showed up just a few times. The chain has TRBV20-1 and TRBJ2-1; the D gene is possibly TRBD1 (6 bases). Germline V gene lookup returns CDR1 DFQATT and CDR2 SNEGSKA (reference sequence). V lost 1 base to trimming and J lost 1 base, with 8 bases between them. This CDR3 has 14 amino acids. The CDR3 DNA reads as TGCAGTGCTAGAGCAGGGGCATCCTACAATGAGCAGTTCTTC. Its translation: CSARAGASYNEQFF.

This clonotype showed up just a few times. CDR3 nucleotide sequence: TGTGCCAGCAGTCCGCGGGGCCGGGACACATCCGAAAAACTGTTTTTT. Its translation is CASSPRGRDTSEKLFF. The J gene is TRBJ1-4, the V gene TRBV6-2 or TRBV6-3; tentative D call: TRBD1 (6 bases). CDR1 is MNHEY and CDR2 is SVGEGT in the germline V gene. The CDR3 is made up of 16 amino acids. V lost 5 bases to trimming and J lost 8 bases, with 21 bases between them.

This clonotype was observed a handful of times. The rearrangement joins TRBV18 to TRBJ2-7; D is undetermined. The CDR3 is made up of 13 amino acids. V lost 2 bases, J lost 6 bases, and 11 bases lay in between. Germline V gives CDR1 KGHSH, CDR2 LQKENI. DNA of the CDR3: TGTGCCAGCTCACCAACAGAAATGATCGAGCAGTACTTC. Its translation: CASSPTEMIEQYF.

V gene TRBV5-8 combines with J gene TRBJ2-2; D is possibly TRBD1 (6 bases). CDR3 size: 17 residues. The germline gives CDR1 SGHTS, CDR2 YDEGEE. Between the trimmed V and J ends, which lost 4 bases and 7 bases, there was a span of 23 bases. The CDR3 region has the DNA TGTGCCAGCAGCCCGCCTAGGGGGACACCGTTTGACGGGGAGCTGTTTTTT. It yields the protein CASSPPRGTPFDGELFF.

This clonotype was seen only a few times. The rearrangement joins TRBV7-9 to TRBJ2-5; D ambiguous. Trimming removed 5 bases from V and 5 bases from J, with 6 bases in between. Germline V CDR1 and CDR2: SEHNR, FQNEAQ (reference sequence). This CDR3 has 11 residues. CDR3 nucleotides: TGTGCCAGCAGCCCGGATGAGACCCAGTACTTC. Its protein is CASSPDETQYF.

This chain uses TRBV5-1 with TRBJ2-5, with 9 bases matching TRBD2. The V segment lost 4 bases and the J segment 5 bases; nucleotides outside the gene matches: 18. CDR3 length equals 18 residues. CDR1 and CDR2 from the germline V gene are SGHRS and YFSETQ. As DNA, the CDR3 is TGCGCCAGCAGCCCGCCCCTTTTAGCGGGGGACGTACTCGAGACCCAGTACTTC. Its protein is CASSPPLLAGDVLETQYF.

The rearrangement uses TRBV7-2 and TRBJ2-7; D could derive from TRBD1 or TRBD2 (5 bases each). Germline V gene data show CDR1 as SGHTA and CDR2 as FQGNSA. The V gene lost 3 bases and the J gene lost 4 bases, with 10 bases spanning the gap. The CDR3 covers 13 residues. The CDR3 sequence is CASSFPGGYEQYV. CDR3 DNA: TGTGCCAGCAGCTTCCCTGGGGGATACGAGCAGTACGTC.

This clonotype was seen more than once but under ten times. The rearrangement joins TRBV5-1 to TRBJ2-3; either TRBD1 or TRBD2 may supply D (6 bases each). CDR3 length equals 12 residues. The germline gives CDR1 SGHRS, CDR2 YFSETQ. Between the trimmed V and J ends, which lost 4 bases and 6 bases, there was a span of 9 bases. In DNA form, the CDR3 reads TGCGCCAGCAGCGGAGGGGGGGATACGCAGTATTTT. Translating gives CASSGGGDTQYF. Complete variable domain (other parts from reference TRBV5-1 and TRBJ2-3): KAGVTQTPRYLIKTRGQQVTLSCSPISGHRSVSWYQQTPGQGLQFLFEYFSETQRNKGNFPGRFSGRQFSNSRSEMNVSTLELGDSALYLCASSGGGDTQYFGPGTRLTVL.

This chain joins TRBV20-1 and TRBJ1-6, with D unresolved. CDR1 is DFQATT, CDR2 SNEGSKA, per germline (reference sequence). The CDR3 extends over 13 amino acids. V was clipped by 1 base and J by 10 bases, with 11 bases between them. The CDR3 sequence: CSARVGVTSPLHF. The CDR3 nucleotides read TGCAGTGCTAGAGTTGGGGTCACCTCACCCCTCCACTTT.

This rearrangement joins TRBV7-6 to TRBJ1-1; D uncertain. Trimming removed 6 bases from V and 0 bases from J, with 14 bases in between. The germline V gene encodes CDR1 SGHVS and CDR2 FNYEAQ. CDR3 length: 15 residues. The CDR3 loop reads CASSSSVQLNTEAFF. In nucleotides, the CDR3 is TGTGCCAGCAGTTCCTCGGTACAGCTGAACACTGAAGCTTTCTTT.

V is TRBV2 and J is TRBJ2-3, with unresolved D. V was shortened by 1 base and J by 11 bases, with 10 bases between the two germline ends. Germline V lookup: CDR1 SNHLY, CDR2 FYNNEI. The CDR3 has 12 amino acids. CDR3 amino acids: CASSEEGWGQYF. In DNA form, the CDR3 reads TGTGCCAGCAGTGAAGAAGGGTGGGGGCAGTATTTT.

The chain links TRBV7-2 to TRBJ2-7; D is unclear. This CDR3 contains 13 residues. Germline-derived CDR1 and CDR2 are SGHTA and FQGNSA. Trimming took 5 bases from V and 3 from J, leaving 11 bases between them. DNA of the CDR3: TGTGCCAGCAGCCTACAAGTGGACTACGAGCAGTACTTC. Its translation: CASSLQVDYEQYF. Using reference TRBV7-2 and TRBJ2-7 for the parts outside the CDR3, the full variable domain is GAGVSQSPSNKVTEKGKDVELRCDPISGHTALYWYRQSLGQGLEFLIYFQGNSAPDKSGLPSDRFSAERTGGSVSTLTIQRTQQEDSAVYLCASSLQVDYEQYFGPGTRLTVT.

This sequence joins TRBV7-9 and TRBJ2-5; 7 nucleotides agree with TRBD1. V lost 4 bases to trimming and J lost 1 base; unmatched junction nucleotides: 6. The germline CDR1 and CDR2 sequences are SEHNR and FQNEAQ (reference sequence). The CDR3 totals 15 residues. The CDR3 nucleotides read TGTGCCAGCAGCTCCGGGACAGACCTCCAAGAGACCCAGTACTTC. This translates into CASSSGTDLQETQYF.

This clonotype was recorded a few times. The chain combines TRBV5-1 with TRBJ2-6; D call uncertain. The CDR3 consists of 15 residues. Trimming cost V 3 bases and J 0 bases, with 7 bases left between them. Germline V gene lookup returns CDR1 SGHRS and CDR2 YFSETQ. CDR3 nucleotide sequence: TGCGCCAGCAGCTCGTCGCGCTCTGGGGCCAACGTCCTGACTTTC. This translates into CASSSSRSGANVLTF.

This clonotype was picked up a small number of times. The chain is built from TRBV14 and TRBJ1-4; 7 bases agree with TRBD1. CDR3 length: 14 residues. Germline CDR1 reads SGHDN; CDR2 reads FVKESK. V was pared by 4 bases and J by 5 bases, with 4 bases of the junction left unmatched. CDR3 region: CASSRQGPNEKLFF. The CDR3 nucleotides are TGTGCCAGCAGCCGACAGGGTCCGAATGAAAAACTGTTTTTT.